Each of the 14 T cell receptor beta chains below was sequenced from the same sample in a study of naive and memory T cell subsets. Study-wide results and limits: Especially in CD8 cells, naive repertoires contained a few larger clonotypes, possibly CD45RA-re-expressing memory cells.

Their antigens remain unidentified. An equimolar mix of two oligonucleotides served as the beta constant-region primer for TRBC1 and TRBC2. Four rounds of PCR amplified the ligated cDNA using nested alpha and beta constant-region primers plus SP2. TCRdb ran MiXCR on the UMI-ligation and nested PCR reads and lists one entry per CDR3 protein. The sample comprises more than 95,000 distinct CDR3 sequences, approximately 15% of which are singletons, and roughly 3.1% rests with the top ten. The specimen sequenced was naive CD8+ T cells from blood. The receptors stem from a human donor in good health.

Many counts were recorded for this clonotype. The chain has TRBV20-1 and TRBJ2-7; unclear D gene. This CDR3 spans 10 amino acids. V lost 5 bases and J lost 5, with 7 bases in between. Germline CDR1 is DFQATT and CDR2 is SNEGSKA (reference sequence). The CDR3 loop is CSAPGDEQYF. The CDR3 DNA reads TGCAGTGCTCCGGGTGACGAGCAGTACTTC.

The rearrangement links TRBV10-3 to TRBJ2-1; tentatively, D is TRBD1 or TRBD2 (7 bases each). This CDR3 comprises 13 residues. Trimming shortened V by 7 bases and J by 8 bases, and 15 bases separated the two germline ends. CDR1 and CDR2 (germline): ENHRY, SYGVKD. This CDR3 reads CAIKGGGSDEQFF. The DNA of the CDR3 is TGTGCCATCAAGGGAGGGGGCTCAGATGAGCAGTTCTTC.

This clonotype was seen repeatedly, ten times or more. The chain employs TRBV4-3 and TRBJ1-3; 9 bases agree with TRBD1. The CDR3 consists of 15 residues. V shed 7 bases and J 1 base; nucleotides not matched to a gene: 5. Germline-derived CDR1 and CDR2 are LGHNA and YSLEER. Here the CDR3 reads CASKQGALSGNTIYF. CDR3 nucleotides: TGCGCCAGCAAACAGGGGGCACTTTCTGGAAACACCATATATTTT.

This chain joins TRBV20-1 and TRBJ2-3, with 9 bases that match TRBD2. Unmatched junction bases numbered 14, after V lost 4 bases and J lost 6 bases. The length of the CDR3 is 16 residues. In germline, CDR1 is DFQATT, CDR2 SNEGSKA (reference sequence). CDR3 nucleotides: TGCAGTGCTACCCCCTTTGGCGGGAGGGCTTTGGATACGCAGTATTTT. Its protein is CSATPFGGRALDTQYF.

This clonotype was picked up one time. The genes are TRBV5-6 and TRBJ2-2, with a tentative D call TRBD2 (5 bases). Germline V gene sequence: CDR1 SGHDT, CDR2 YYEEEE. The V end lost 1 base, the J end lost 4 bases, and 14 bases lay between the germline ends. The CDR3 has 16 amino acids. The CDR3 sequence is CASSLLLQEGTGELFF. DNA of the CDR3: TGTGCCAGCAGCTTGCTACTCCAAGAGGGCACCGGGGAGCTGTTTTTT.

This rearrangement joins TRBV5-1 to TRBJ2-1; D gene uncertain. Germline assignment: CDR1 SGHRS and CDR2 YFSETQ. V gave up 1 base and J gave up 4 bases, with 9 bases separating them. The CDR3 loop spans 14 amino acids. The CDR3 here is CASSLNGEYNEQFF. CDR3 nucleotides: TGCGCCAGCAGCTTGAATGGAGAGTACAATGAGCAGTTCTTC.

CDR3 sequence (DNA): TGTGCCAGCAGCCCTGAGGCGGAGGGCTCACCCCTCCACTTT. It codes for CASSPEAEGSPLHF. The rearrangement links TRBV5-6 to TRBJ1-6; D is undetermined. V lost 4 bases, J lost 10 bases, and 15 bases lay in between. The CDR3 spans 14 residues. Germline V gene lookup returns CDR1 SGHDT and CDR2 YYEEEE.

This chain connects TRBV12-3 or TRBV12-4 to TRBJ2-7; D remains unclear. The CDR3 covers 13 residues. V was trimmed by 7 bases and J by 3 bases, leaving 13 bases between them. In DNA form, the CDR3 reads TGTGCCAGCACTCGGCCTACTTTCTACGAGCAGTACTTC. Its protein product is CASTRPTFYEQYF.

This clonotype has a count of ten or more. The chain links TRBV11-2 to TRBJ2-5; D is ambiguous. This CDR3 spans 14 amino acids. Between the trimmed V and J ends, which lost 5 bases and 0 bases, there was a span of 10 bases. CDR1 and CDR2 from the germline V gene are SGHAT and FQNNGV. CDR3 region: CASSTLVDQETQYF. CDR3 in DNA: TGTGCCAGCAGCACGTTGGTAGACCAAGAGACCCAGTACTTC.

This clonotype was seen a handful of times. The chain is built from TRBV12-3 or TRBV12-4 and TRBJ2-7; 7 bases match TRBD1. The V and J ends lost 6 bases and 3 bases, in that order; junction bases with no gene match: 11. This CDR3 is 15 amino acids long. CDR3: CASSVTGTFFYEQYF. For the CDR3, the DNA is TGTGCCAGCAGCGTGACAGGGACCTTTTTCTACGAGCAGTACTTC.

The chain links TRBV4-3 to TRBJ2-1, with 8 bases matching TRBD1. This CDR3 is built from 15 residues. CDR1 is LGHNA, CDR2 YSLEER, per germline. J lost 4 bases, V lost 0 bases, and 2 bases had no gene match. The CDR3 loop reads CASSQEGDRYNEQFF. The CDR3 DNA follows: TGCGCCAGCAGCCAAGAAGGGGACAGGTACAATGAGCAGTTCTTC.

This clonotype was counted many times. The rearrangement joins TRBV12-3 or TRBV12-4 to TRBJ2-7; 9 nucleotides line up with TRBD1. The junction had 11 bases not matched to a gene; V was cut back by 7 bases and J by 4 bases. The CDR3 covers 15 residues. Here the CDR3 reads CASTARGTGKYEQYF. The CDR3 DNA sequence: TGTGCCAGCACCGCCCGGGGGACAGGGAAGTACGAGCAGTACTTC.

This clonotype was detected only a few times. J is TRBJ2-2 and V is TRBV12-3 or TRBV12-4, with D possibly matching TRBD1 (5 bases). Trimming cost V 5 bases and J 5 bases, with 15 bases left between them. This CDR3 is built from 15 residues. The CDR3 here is CASSPDNERTGELFF. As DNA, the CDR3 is TGTGCCAGCAGTCCGGACAATGAAAGAACCGGGGAGCTGTTTTTT.

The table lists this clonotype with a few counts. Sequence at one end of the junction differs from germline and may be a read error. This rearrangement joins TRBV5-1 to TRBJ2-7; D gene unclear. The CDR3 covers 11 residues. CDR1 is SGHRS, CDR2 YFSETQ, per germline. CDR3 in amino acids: CASTLGDEQYF. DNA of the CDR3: TGCGCCAGCACCTTGGGTGACGAGCAGTACTTC.